What follows are 9 T cell receptor beta chains derived from one specimen sequenced in a study of blood T cell repertoires in COVID-19. The data were produced by immunoSEQ multiplex PCR, yet TCRdb's version contains in-frame clones alone and is incomplete. The sample shows around 480,000 clones, about nine tenths of them seen only once. The sequenced material came from PBMCs or T cells enriched from blood (not recorded which). The receptors were sampled from a woman younger than 35 who had recovered from COVID-19.

This clone has just a few counts. This chain links TRBV5-1 with TRBJ2-7; tentative D call: TRBD2 (6 bases). The V gene lost 5 bases and the J gene lost 0 bases, with 21 bases spanning the gap. CDR3 size: 17 residues. CDR1 is SGHRS and CDR2 is YFSETQ in the germline V gene. The CDR3 loop is CASRGGKQLSVSYEQYF. DNA for the CDR3: TGCGCCAGCAGGGGAGGTAAACAGCTCTCCGTCTCCTACGAGCAGTACTTC.

V and J are TRBV19 and TRBJ1-1; no firm D call. CDR3 size: 16 residues. V was trimmed by 4 bases and J by 3 bases, leaving 18 bases between them. Germline V lookup: CDR1 LNHDA, CDR2 SQIVND (reference sequence). Here the CDR3 reads CASSRMFRGSDTEAFF. The CDR3 DNA sequence: TGTGCCAGTAGTAGAATGTTTCGAGGGTCGGACACTGAAGCTTTCTTT.

The chain combines TRBV4-1 with TRBJ2-2, with D hard to call. The CDR3 has 12 residues. Trimming took 0 bases from V and 7 from J, leaving 3 bases between them. The V gene's germline CDR1 is MGHRA and CDR2 YSYEKL. CDR3 bases: TGCGCCAGCAGCCAAGATCGCGGGGAGCTGTTTTTT. It translates to CASSQDRGELFF.

This chain joins TRBV30 and TRBJ1-1; 9 positions agree with TRBD1. V dropped 0 bases and J dropped 4; count of bases not matched to a gene: 3. Germline V gives CDR1 GTSNPN, CDR2 SVGIG (reference sequence). The CDR3 has 14 residues. CDR3 coding DNA: TGTGCCTGGAGTGTACAGGGGGCGGCCACTGAAGCTTTCTTT. Translation: CAWSVQGAATEAFF.

The chain carries TRBV29-1 and TRBJ1-3, with D perhaps matching TRBD1 (6 bases). This CDR3 contains 15 residues. Germline values: CDR1 SQVTM, CDR2 ANQGSEA. V lost 6 bases and J lost 3, with 18 bases in between. This CDR3 is CSVVDRLGSGNTIYF. The DNA of the CDR3 is TGCAGCGTCGTCGACAGGTTAGGAAGTGGAAACACCATATATTTT.

This clone was found once. The chain recombines TRBV5-1 with TRBJ2-5; 9 bases map to TRBD2. This CDR3 has 15 amino acids. V lost 3 bases, J lost 3 bases, and 6 bases stayed unmatched. CDR1 SGHRS and CDR2 YFSETQ come from the germline V gene. The CDR3 region is CASSYGGGAKETQYF. DNA of the CDR3: TGCGCCAGCAGCTATGGCGGGGGGGCTAAAGAGACCCAGTACTTC. Full variable domain (rest looked up from reference TRBV5-1 and TRBJ2-5): KAGVTQTPRYLIKTRGQQVTLSCSPISGHRSVSWYQQTPGQGLQFLFEYFSETQRNKGNFPGRFSGRQFSNSRSEMNVSTLELGDSALYLCASSYGGGAKETQYFGPGTRLLVL.

The V and J genes are TRBV2 and TRBJ2-3, with a tentative D call TRBD1 (7 bases). This CDR3 comprises 15 residues. Germline CDR1 SNHLY, CDR2 FYNNEI. Trimming removed 7 bases from V and 6 bases from J, with 20 bases in between. This CDR3 is CASTELRGAGDTQYF. CDR3 coding DNA: TGTGCCAGCACCGAACTCAGGGGGGCTGGGGATACGCAGTATTTT.

About this clone: At the DNA level, this CDR3 is encoded by other sequences in the same sample as well. The CDR3 region has the DNA TGTGCCAGCAGGAGAGGGCTGAACACTGAAGCTTTCTTT. Encoded protein: CASRRGLNTEAFF. J is TRBJ1-1 and V is TRBV2; no firm D call. The germline gives CDR1 SNHLY, CDR2 FYNNEI. This CDR3 comprises 13 residues. V gave up 6 bases and J gave up 0 bases, with 8 bases separating them.

The chain carries TRBV19 and TRBJ1-2; a weak D match, TRBD1 (5 bases). The V and J ends lost 2 bases and 4 bases respectively, with 14 bases between them. The CDR3 is 15 residues long. The germline gives CDR1 LNHDA, CDR2 SQIVND (reference sequence). This CDR3 is CASSISGGGGYGYTF. The CDR3 DNA sequence: TGTGCCAGTAGTATATCCGGCGGGGGAGGCTATGGCTACACCTTC. Variable domain in full (rest from reference TRBV19 and TRBJ1-2): DGGITQSPKYLFRKEGQNVTLSCEQNLNHDAMYWYRQDPGQGLRLIYYSQIVNDFQKGDIAEGYSVSREKKESFPLTVTSAQKNPTAFYLCASSISGGGGYGYTFGSGTRLTVV.